This is a list of T cell receptor beta chains from one sample in a study of shared clonotypes between healthy human individuals. Sequenced by immunoSEQ multiplex PCR; TCRdb stores in-frame clones only, minus some. The sample carries around 500,000 clones, approximately 80% recorded once. The specimen was PBMCs. The receptors stem from a woman aged 40 to 50 in good health. Some clones in this sample may be carry-over from other donors' samples. CDR3s include the opening cysteine and the closing phenylalanine or tryptophan. Fields, in order: D gene, J gene, clone size, V gene, CDR3 DNA, CDR3 protein. D genes are given only for firm matches. Some rows have no size entry. The others give once, few or many, or a class for an expanded clone.

d_gene: TRBD1; j_gene: TRBJ1-2; abundance: -; v_gene: TRBV7-9; CDR3nt: TGTGCCAGCAGCATGCGTTTAACAGGGGAGGATGGCTACACCTTC; CDR3aa: CASSMRLTGEDGYTF
d_gene: TRBD2; j_gene: TRBJ2-1; abundance: once; v_gene: TRBV7-6; CDR3nt: TGTGCCAGCAGCTATCCTTGGGGGGGAGGAATGGTCAATGAGCAGTTCTTC; CDR3aa: CASSYPWGGGMVNEQFF
d_gene: TRBD1; j_gene: TRBJ1-2; abundance: -; v_gene: TRBV29-1; CDR3nt: TGCAGCTCGTGGACAGGGGGCGGAAGCTATGGCTACACCTTC; CDR3aa: CSSWTGGGSYGYTF
d_gene: -; j_gene: TRBJ1-2; abundance: -; v_gene: TRBV5-4; CDR3nt: TGTGCCAGCAGCTTGGAGTTGGTCAACTATGGCTACACCTTC; CDR3aa: CASSLELVNYGYTF
d_gene: -; j_gene: TRBJ1-3; abundance: -; v_gene: TRBV19; CDR3nt: TGTGCCAGTAGTAGACAACTCTCTGGAAACACCATATATTTT; CDR3aa: CASSRQLSGNTIYF
d_gene: TRBD2; j_gene: TRBJ2-3; abundance: once; v_gene: TRBV5-1; CDR3nt: TGCGCCAGCAGCGAACCGACTAGCGGGAGGACAGATACGCAGTATTTT; CDR3aa: CASSEPTSGRTDTQYF
d_gene: -; j_gene: TRBJ2-3; abundance: -; v_gene: TRBV7-3; CDR3nt: TGTGCCAGCAGCCGCGGACGGGGCACAGATACGCAGTATTTT; CDR3aa: CASSRGRGTDTQYF
d_gene: -; j_gene: TRBJ1-3; abundance: -; v_gene: TRBV28; CDR3nt: TGTGCCAGCAATGGAGGGGCCGGAAACACCATATATTTT; CDR3aa: CASNGGAGNTIYF
d_gene: -; j_gene: TRBJ1-2; abundance: -; v_gene: TRBV7-3; CDR3nt: TGTGCCAGCAGCTTAAATAGGGGGGTCATCTATGGCTACACCTTC; CDR3aa: CASSLNRGVIYGYTF
d_gene: TRBD1; j_gene: TRBJ2-1; abundance: -; v_gene: TRBV10-3; CDR3nt: TGTGCCATCAAAGGGACAGGGTACAATGAGCAGTTCTTC; CDR3aa: CAIKGTGYNEQFF
d_gene: -; j_gene: TRBJ1-1; abundance: -; v_gene: TRBV30; CDR3nt: TGTGCCTCGTCCCTCGGGGCAGTGTGGAACACTGAAGCTTTCTTT; CDR3aa: CASSLGAVWNTEAFF
d_gene: -; j_gene: TRBJ1-6; abundance: -; v_gene: TRBV25-1; CDR3nt: TGTGCCAGCGGCCCAGCAGGGGCTGGCAATTCACCCCTCCACTTT; CDR3aa: CASGPAGAGNSPLHF
d_gene: TRBD2; j_gene: TRBJ2-2; abundance: -; v_gene: TRBV7-3; CDR3nt: TGTGTCAGCAGCCGTAGCGGGACTGGCACCGGGGAGCTGTTTTTT; CDR3aa: CVSSRSGTGTGELFF
d_gene: TRBD1; j_gene: TRBJ1-5; abundance: few; v_gene: TRBV28; CDR3nt: TGTGCCAGCAGTCTACCTGACAGGGTGGATCAGCCCCAGCATTTT; CDR3aa: CASSLPDRVDQPQHF
d_gene: -; j_gene: TRBJ2-7; abundance: -; v_gene: TRBV5-6; CDR3nt: TGTGCCAGCAGCACCCTCGGACAGTCTACCTCCTACGAGCAGTACTTC; CDR3aa: CASSTLGQSTSYEQYF
d_gene: -; j_gene: TRBJ2-1; abundance: few; v_gene: TRBV5-1; CDR3nt: TGCGCCAGCAGCCTCGATCTCAACGGGGTGGTATTCTTC; CDR3aa: CASSLDLNGVVFF
d_gene: -; j_gene: TRBJ1-1; abundance: -; v_gene: TRBV5-3; CDR3nt: TGTGCCAGAAGCCACCTACATCCTTACACTGAAGCTTTCTTT; CDR3aa: CARSHLHPYTEAFF
d_gene: TRBD2; j_gene: TRBJ2-1; abundance: -; v_gene: TRBV9; CDR3nt: TGTGCCAGCAGCGCGGGGACTAGCGGTTACAATGAGCAGTTCTTC; CDR3aa: CASSAGTSGYNEQFF
d_gene: -; j_gene: TRBJ2-1; abundance: -; v_gene: TRBV28; CDR3nt: TGTGCCAGCAGTTTGACCAGCGGCCACAATGAGCAGTTCTTC; CDR3aa: CASSLTSGHNEQFF
d_gene: TRBD1; j_gene: TRBJ2-7; abundance: -; v_gene: TRBV18; CDR3nt: TGTGCCAGCTCCCCACCGGGACAGCCCTACGAGCAGTACTTC; CDR3aa: CASSPPGQPYEQYF
d_gene: -; j_gene: TRBJ2-1; abundance: -; v_gene: TRBV27; CDR3nt: TGTGCCAGCAGTCCTCTGGGTAGCGGACACAATGAGCAGTTCTTC; CDR3aa: CASSPLGSGHNEQFF
d_gene: -; j_gene: TRBJ2-1; abundance: -; v_gene: TRBV28; CDR3nt: TGTGCCAGCAGTCGTAACTTGGGGTATTACAATGAGCAGTTCTTC; CDR3aa: CASSRNLGYYNEQFF
d_gene: -; j_gene: TRBJ1-1; abundance: -; v_gene: TRBV4-3; CDR3nt: TGCGCCAGCAGCTTGTCAGGGGCGGACACTGAAGCTTTCTTT; CDR3aa: CASSLSGADTEAFF
d_gene: TRBD2; j_gene: TRBJ2-5; abundance: -; v_gene: TRBV7-2; CDR3nt: TGTGCCAGCAGCCCGGGGTGGGGGACTAGCGGGAGTGAGACCCAGTACTTC; CDR3aa: CASSPGWGTSGSETQYF
d_gene: TRBD1; j_gene: TRBJ1-2; abundance: -; v_gene: TRBV7-9; CDR3nt: TGTGCCAGCAGCTTAGCCGCCGGGACAGGGTTATATGGCTACACCTTC; CDR3aa: CASSLAAGTGLYGYTF
d_gene: TRBD2; j_gene: TRBJ2-7; abundance: -; v_gene: TRBV6-1; CDR3nt: TGTGCCAGCAGTGTCGGGACTAGCGGGTATGCGATCGTGTACGAGCAGTACTTC; CDR3aa: CASSVGTSGYAIVYEQYF
d_gene: -; j_gene: TRBJ2-7; abundance: few; v_gene: TRBV13; CDR3nt: TGTGCCAGCAGCGAGACTTCGAGCGGCGACGAGCAGTACTTC; CDR3aa: CASSETSSGDEQYF
d_gene: TRBD2; j_gene: TRBJ2-1; abundance: -; v_gene: TRBV5-1; CDR3nt: TGCGCCAGCAGCGTCGGGACTAGCGGTTACAATGAGCAGTTCTTC; CDR3aa: CASSVGTSGYNEQFF
d_gene: -; j_gene: TRBJ1-2; abundance: -; v_gene: TRBV2; CDR3nt: TGTGCCAGCAGTGTCCTTAAAACTCAAGGGGGCTACACCTTC; CDR3aa: CASSVLKTQGGYTF
d_gene: TRBD2; j_gene: TRBJ2-7; abundance: once; v_gene: TRBV30; CDR3nt: TGTGCCTGGAGTTGGCGACTAGCGGGAGTCTACGAGCAGTACTTC; CDR3aa: CAWSWRLAGVYEQYF
d_gene: TRBD1; j_gene: TRBJ1-1; abundance: -; v_gene: TRBV19; CDR3nt: TGTGCCAGTAGTGCCTTGGACAGGGCGAACACTGAAGCTTTCTTT; CDR3aa: CASSALDRANTEAFF
d_gene: TRBD2; j_gene: TRBJ2-5; abundance: -; v_gene: TRBV7-8; CDR3nt: TGTGCCAGCAGCTTGGCTAGCGGGTCCCAAGAGACCCAGTACTTC; CDR3aa: CASSLASGSQETQYF
d_gene: -; j_gene: TRBJ1-1; abundance: once; v_gene: TRBV28; CDR3nt: TGTGCCAGCAGCCCGAACCAGAACACTGAAGCTTTCTTT; CDR3aa: CASSPNQNTEAFF
d_gene: -; j_gene: TRBJ1-5; abundance: -; v_gene: TRBV7-8; CDR3nt: TGTGCCAGCAGCTTAGAGACTGCTAGCTATGGTCATCAGCCCCAGCATTTT; CDR3aa: CASSLETASYGHQPQHF
d_gene: -; j_gene: TRBJ2-1; abundance: -; v_gene: TRBV7-2; CDR3nt: TGTGCCAGCAGCAAGACAGACCGCTCCTACAATGAGCAGTTCTTC; CDR3aa: CASSKTDRSYNEQFF
d_gene: -; j_gene: TRBJ2-4; abundance: -; v_gene: TRBV4-1; CDR3nt: TGCGCCAGCAGCCCACTCCTGGGGAGGCCAGAGGGAGACATTCAGTACTTC; CDR3aa: CASSPLLGRPEGDIQYF
d_gene: -; j_gene: TRBJ2-7; abundance: once; v_gene: TRBV27; CDR3nt: TGTGCCAGCAGCAACCGGGACCGTTACTACTACGAGCAGTACTTC; CDR3aa: CASSNRDRYYYEQYF
d_gene: TRBD2; j_gene: TRBJ2-1; abundance: -; v_gene: TRBV28; CDR3nt: TGTGCCAGCAGTTTAGTAGGGACTAGCGTCTACAATGAGCAGTTCTTC; CDR3aa: CASSLVGTSVYNEQFF
d_gene: TRBD2; j_gene: TRBJ2-5; abundance: -; v_gene: TRBV4-2; CDR3nt: TGTGCCAGCAGCCAAGACTGGACTAGCGGGATAGGGCGAGAGACCCAGTACTTC; CDR3aa: CASSQDWTSGIGRETQYF
d_gene: -; j_gene: TRBJ1-2; abundance: -; v_gene: TRBV5-1; CDR3nt: TGCGCCAGCAGCTTGTCGTGGGGCAGATCCGACTATGGCTACACCTTC; CDR3aa: CASSLSWGRSDYGYTF
d_gene: -; j_gene: TRBJ2-3; abundance: -; v_gene: TRBV15; CDR3nt: TGTGCCACCAGCAGAGTCCCTAGCAAGGGCACAGATACGCAGTATTTT; CDR3aa: CATSRVPSKGTDTQYF
d_gene: -; j_gene: TRBJ2-3; abundance: -; v_gene: TRBV10-3; CDR3nt: TGTGCCATCAGTAACCCCGCCCGGGGGACAGATACGCAGTATTTT; CDR3aa: CAISNPARGTDTQYF
d_gene: -; j_gene: TRBJ1-1; abundance: -; v_gene: TRBV7-6; CDR3nt: TGTGCCAGCAGCTTAGAGGTGAACACTGAAGCTTTCTTT; CDR3aa: CASSLEVNTEAFF
d_gene: TRBD1; j_gene: TRBJ2-7; abundance: -; v_gene: TRBV13; CDR3nt: TGTGCCAGCAGCCCACGGACAGGGAGGTACGAGCAGTACTTC; CDR3aa: CASSPRTGRYEQYF
d_gene: TRBD1; j_gene: TRBJ1-4; abundance: -; v_gene: TRBV11-2; CDR3nt: TGTGCCAGCAGCCCCGGACAGGGTGTATGGCCAACTAATGAAAAACTGTTTTTT; CDR3aa: CASSPGQGVWPTNEKLFF
d_gene: TRBD2; j_gene: TRBJ2-7; abundance: -; v_gene: TRBV4-3; CDR3nt: TGCGCCAGCAGCCAAGAAGCGCGGGAGCCCCCGTACGAGCAGTACTTC; CDR3aa: CASSQEAREPPYEQYF
d_gene: TRBD2; j_gene: TRBJ2-2; abundance: -; v_gene: TRBV7-9; CDR3nt: TGTGCCAGCAGCTTAACGGGAGGGGACACCGGGGAGCTGTTTTTT; CDR3aa: CASSLTGGDTGELFF
d_gene: TRBD2; j_gene: TRBJ2-2; abundance: -; v_gene: TRBV19; CDR3nt: TGTGCCAGTAGACGGACTAGCGGGACCACCGGGGATCTGTTTTTT; CDR3aa: CASRRTSGTTGDLFF
d_gene: TRBD2; j_gene: TRBJ2-7; abundance: -; v_gene: TRBV27; CDR3nt: TGTGCCAGCAGTTTAGCGGGAGAGTCGAGGGAGCAGTACTTC; CDR3aa: CASSLAGESREQYF